Listed below are T cell receptor beta chains from one sample, sequenced in a study of identical twins. TCRdb recomputed calls from the 5' RACE reads with MiXCR, one row per CDR3 protein. This table holds 400,000 or so distinct CDR3 sequences, approximately 10% found once. Sequenced material: naive T cells sorted from blood. The receptors come from a woman aged 45-65 years in good health. Both conserved end residues are part of each CDR3. Fields, in order: CDR3 length, J gene, V gene, CDR3 protein.

len: 19
j_gene: TRBJ2-1
v_gene: TRBV9
CDR3aa: CASSTSPRGGGRFYNEQFF

len: 15
j_gene: TRBJ2-2
v_gene: TRBV5-1
CDR3aa: CASSFGGMNTGELFF

len: 16
j_gene: TRBJ2-1
v_gene: TRBV28
CDR3aa: CASSFRTGGYYNEQFF

len: 17
j_gene: TRBJ2-7
v_gene: TRBV7-2
CDR3aa: CASSLVGGTGALFAQYF

len: 15
j_gene: TRBJ2-1
v_gene: TRBV7-7
CDR3aa: CASSPELAGGPRQFF

len: 17
j_gene: TRBJ2-3
v_gene: TRBV24-1
CDR3aa: CATRESGRPTTADTQYF

len: 18
j_gene: TRBJ2-3
v_gene: TRBV7-9
CDR3aa: CASSSGLAGGPVADTQYF

len: 15
j_gene: TRBJ2-7
v_gene: TRBV12-3/TRBV12-4
CDR3aa: CASSLARRSSYEQYF

len: 14
j_gene: TRBJ2-1
v_gene: TRBV12-3/TRBV12-4
CDR3aa: CASSFKGGYNEQFF

len: 13
j_gene: TRBJ2-1
v_gene: TRBV7-7
CDR3aa: CASSLSGTYEQFF

len: 16
j_gene: TRBJ2-2
v_gene: TRBV5-1
CDR3aa: CASSLRLGSNTGELFF

len: 16
j_gene: TRBJ2-1
v_gene: TRBV7-9
CDR3aa: CASSPVSGTSGGEQFF

len: 14
j_gene: TRBJ2-2
v_gene: TRBV5-1
CDR3aa: CASSFGQEGGELFF

len: 12
j_gene: TRBJ1-1
v_gene: TRBV12-3/TRBV12-4
CDR3aa: CASTQIRDSPFF

len: 14
j_gene: TRBJ2-3
v_gene: TRBV11-3
CDR3aa: CASSLDRERDTQYF

len: 16
j_gene: TRBJ2-1
v_gene: TRBV7-9
CDR3aa: CASSLVRSGIYNEQFF

len: 12
j_gene: TRBJ1-2
v_gene: TRBV4-1
CDR3aa: CASSQDSYGYTF

len: 18
j_gene: TRBJ2-6
v_gene: TRBV4-1
CDR3aa: CASSQVGREPSGANVLTF

len: 15
j_gene: TRBJ1-4
v_gene: TRBV12-3/TRBV12-4
CDR3aa: CASSAWGTANEKLFF

len: 15
j_gene: TRBJ1-2
v_gene: TRBV29-1
CDR3aa: CSVGAGGRVSDGYTF

len: 13
j_gene: TRBJ1-5
v_gene: TRBV27
CDR3aa: CASRGQNNQPQHF

len: 15
j_gene: TRBJ1-5
v_gene: TRBV4-1
CDR3aa: CASSQEGTKGGEQHF

len: 15
j_gene: TRBJ1-4
v_gene: TRBV7-6
CDR3aa: CASSSLTGANEKLFF

len: 13
j_gene: TRBJ2-1
v_gene: TRBV5-1
CDR3aa: CASSQDSHSEQFF

len: 14
j_gene: TRBJ1-1
v_gene: TRBV5-1
CDR3aa: CASSLVDRGGEAFF

len: 13
j_gene: TRBJ2-7
v_gene: TRBV7-9
CDR3aa: CASSGDSGYEQYF

len: 14
j_gene: TRBJ1-1
v_gene: TRBV24-1
CDR3aa: CATSDGQGGTEAFF

len: 14
j_gene: TRBJ2-1
v_gene: TRBV20-1
CDR3aa: CSAPLRGPFNEQFF

len: 14
j_gene: TRBJ1-6
v_gene: TRBV6-5
CDR3aa: CASSYYPGNSPLHF

len: 14
j_gene: TRBJ1-5
v_gene: TRBV12-3/TRBV12-4
CDR3aa: CASSLSTRNQPQHF

len: 14
j_gene: TRBJ1-1
v_gene: TRBV12-3/TRBV12-4
CDR3aa: CASSLPVHGTEAFF

len: 13
j_gene: TRBJ2-5
v_gene: TRBV2
CDR3aa: CASSDAVGETQYF

len: 16
j_gene: TRBJ1-6
v_gene: TRBV4-1
CDR3aa: CASSLNRAENNSPLHF

len: 14
j_gene: TRBJ1-1
v_gene: TRBV12-3/TRBV12-4
CDR3aa: CASKIDGDTVVGIF

len: 15
j_gene: TRBJ2-5
v_gene: TRBV12-3/TRBV12-4
CDR3aa: CASSSTAASQETQYF

len: 16
j_gene: TRBJ2-4
v_gene: TRBV20-1
CDR3aa: CSARDWVAGNKNIQYF

len: 18
j_gene: TRBJ2-5
v_gene: TRBV10-3
CDR3aa: CAISESGLAGATGETQYF

len: 12
j_gene: TRBJ1-1
v_gene: TRBV20-1
CDR3aa: CSAGQMNTEAFF

len: 15
j_gene: TRBJ2-1
v_gene: TRBV5-5
CDR3aa: CASARAGEGYNEQFF

len: 14
j_gene: TRBJ1-1
v_gene: TRBV6-2/TRBV6-3
CDR3aa: CASSHLREITEAFF

len: 17
j_gene: TRBJ2-3
v_gene: TRBV27
CDR3aa: CASSLSGGAGLVGTQYF

len: 12
j_gene: TRBJ2-1
v_gene: TRBV7-2
CDR3aa: CASSLWEVEQFF

len: 15
j_gene: TRBJ2-7
v_gene: TRBV12-5
CDR3aa: CASGLQVATAYEQYF

len: 14
j_gene: TRBJ2-2
v_gene: TRBV5-1
CDR3aa: CASSFYRGPGELFF

len: 14
j_gene: TRBJ1-5
v_gene: TRBV20-1
CDR3aa: CSARDRGPAQPQHF

len: 12
j_gene: TRBJ2-2
v_gene: TRBV5-1
CDR3aa: CASCPMGGELFF